This T cell receptor (beta chain) originates from a study of identical twins. The CDR3 runs 17 residues. V was shortened by 7 bases and J by 0 bases, with 19 bases between the two germline ends. Germline V gives CDR1 SGHTA, CDR2 FQGNSA. TCRdb recomputed calls from the 5' RACE reads with MiXCR, one row per CDR3 protein. Here the sample spans some 760,000 distinct CDR3 sequences, 18% being singletons. The sample was also linked to a second study, of T cells expressing NK-cell markers.

The sequenced material came from PBMCs. The chain carries TRBV7-2 and TRBJ2-1; the D gene is possibly TRBD1 (5 bases). This sequence was found in a woman aged 18-30 years in good health. The CDR3 region is CASTFSQGTYSYNEQFF. Written as DNA, the CDR3 is TGTGCCAGCACCTTTTCGCAGGGAACTTACTCCTACAATGAGCAGTTCTTC.